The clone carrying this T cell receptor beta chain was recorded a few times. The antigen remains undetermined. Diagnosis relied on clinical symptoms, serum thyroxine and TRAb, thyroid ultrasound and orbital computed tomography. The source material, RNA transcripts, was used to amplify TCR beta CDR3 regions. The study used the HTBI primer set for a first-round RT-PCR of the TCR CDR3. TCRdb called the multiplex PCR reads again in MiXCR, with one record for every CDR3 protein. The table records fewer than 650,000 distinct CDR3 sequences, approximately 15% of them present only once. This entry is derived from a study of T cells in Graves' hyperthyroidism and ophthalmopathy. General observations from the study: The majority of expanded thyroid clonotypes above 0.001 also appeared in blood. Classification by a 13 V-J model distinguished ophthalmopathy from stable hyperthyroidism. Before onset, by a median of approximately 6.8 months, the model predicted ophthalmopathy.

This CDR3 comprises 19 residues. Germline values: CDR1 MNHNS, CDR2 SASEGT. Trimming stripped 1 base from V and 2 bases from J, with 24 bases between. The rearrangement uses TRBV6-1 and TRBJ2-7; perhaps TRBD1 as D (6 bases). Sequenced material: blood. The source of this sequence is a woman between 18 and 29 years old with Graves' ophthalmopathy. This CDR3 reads CASSEGIPVHRENPYEQYF. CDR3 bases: TGTGCCAGCAGTGAAGGGATTCCGGTCCACAGGGAAAATCCCTACGAGCAGTACTTC.